This entry concerns a single T cell receptor (beta chain). The antigen is unknown. This record comes from a study of T cell responses to AZD1222 COVID-19 vaccine. Findings of the study overall: A rise in Spike-specific TCR breadth and depth followed two AZD1222 doses. Only a handful of AZD1222 recipients, several in all, had baseline seropositivity. Variant regions that are unmutated are reportedly the target of nearly half of spike-specific TCRs.

Assay used: immunoSEQ multiplex PCR; TCRdb lists only in-frame clones, some missing. This sample has approximately 150,000 clones, with around 90% found just once. The CDR3 runs to 18 residues. V was clipped by 3 bases and J by 10 bases; unmatched bases: 13. Germline lookup yields CDR1 KGHSH and CDR2 LQKENI. This sample comprised peripheral blood, obtained 28 days after the second AZD1222 dose. The rearrangement links TRBV18 to TRBJ1-6; 12 positions agree with TRBD1. This sequence was found in an adult who received the AZD1222 COVID-19 vaccine. CDR3 in amino acids: CASSPLGTGGAGNSPLHF. CDR3 nucleotide sequence: TGTGCCAGCTCACCTCTTGGGACAGGGGGCGCCGGGAACTCACCCCTCCACTTT.